Shown below are 23 T cell receptor beta chains from a single sample sequenced in a study of blood T cell repertoires in COVID-19. Using immunoSEQ multiplex PCR, the repertoire was profiled, and TCRdb retains in-frame clones only, with some absent. The repertoire holds some 97,000 clones, with roughly 88% as singletons. Sequencing used peripheral blood. These receptors came from a human donor in a cohort sampled during active COVID-19.

The chain uses TRBV11-2 and TRBJ2-1; tentatively, D is TRBD1 (6 bases). Germline assignment: CDR1 SGHAT and CDR2 FQNNGV. CDR3 length equals 13 residues. Trimming shortened V by 1 base and J by 7 bases, and 8 bases separated the two germline ends. The CDR3 DNA follows: TGTGCCAGCAGCTTAGTGAGGGGGAATGAGCAGTTCTTC. It codes for CASSLVRGNEQFF.

This chain links TRBV5-1 with TRBJ1-2; perhaps TRBD1 as D (5 bases). CDR3 size: 16 residues. V lost 4 bases and J lost 1, with 17 bases in between. From germline, CDR1 is SGHRS and CDR2 YFSETQ. Here the CDR3 DNA reads TGCGCCAGCAGCCGCGGTTTCGGGGGGGATAACTATGGCTACACCTTC. Its protein product is CASSRGFGGDNYGYTF. The whole variable domain, remainder taken from reference TRBV5-1 and TRBJ1-2, is KAGVTQTPRYLIKTRGQQVTLSCSPISGHRSVSWYQQTPGQGLQFLFEYFSETQRNKGNFPGRFSGRQFSNSRSEMNVSTLELGDSALYLCASSRGFGGDNYGYTFGSGTRLTVV.

The chain employs TRBV27 and TRBJ2-4; D is unclear. V lost 6 bases to trimming and J lost 13 bases, with 7 bases between them. Germline V gene data show CDR1 as MNHEY and CDR2 as SMNVEV (reference sequence). CDR3 length: 9 amino acids. The CDR3 nucleotides are TGTGCCAGCAGCCCTCCCCAGTACTTC. As protein: CASSPPQYF.

The J gene is TRBJ2-3, the V gene TRBV19, with D perhaps TRBD2 (5 bases). This CDR3 spans 14 amino acids. Trimming stripped 6 bases from V and 1 base from J, with 11 bases between. Looked up from germline, CDR1 is LNHDA and CDR2 is SQIVND (reference sequence). CDR3 sequence: CASRSLLGTDTQYF. As DNA, the CDR3 is TGTGCCAGTAGGAGCTTACTAGGCACAGATACGCAGTATTTT.

The rearrangement links TRBV5-1 to TRBJ2-7; 8 nucleotides match TRBD1. The junction had 4 bases not matched to a gene; V was cut back by 1 base and J by 1 base. This CDR3 is built from 15 residues. CDR1 and CDR2 (germline): SGHRS, YFSETQ. CDR3 sequence: CASSLSGTGSYEQYF. The CDR3 DNA is TGCGCCAGCAGCTTGTCCGGGACAGGATCCTACGAGCAGTACTTC.

The chain couples TRBV2 to TRBJ1-1; D may be TRBD1 (6 bases). Germline CDR1 and CDR2: SNHLY and FYNNEI. The CDR3 is made up of 13 amino acids. Between the trimmed V and J ends, which lost 10 bases and 2 bases, there was a span of 14 bases. CDR3 DNA: TGTGCCACCCTTACAGGGACAAACACTGAAGCTTTCTTT. It is translated as CATLTGTNTEAFF.

The chain couples TRBV27 to TRBJ1-5; 8 nucleotides align to TRBD1. J gave up 2 bases and V 3 bases, and 6 bases lay outside the gene matches. Germline CDR1 reads MNHEY; CDR2 reads SMNVEV (reference sequence). This CDR3 is 16 amino acids long. CDR3 residues: CASSFASGGGNQPQHF. The CDR3 bases are TGTGCCAGCAGTTTCGCGTCAGGGGGCGGCAATCAGCCCCAGCATTTT.

The V and J genes are TRBV11-2 and TRBJ1-4; tentatively, D is TRBD1 (5 bases). The CDR3 is 17 amino acids. Per the germline V gene, CDR1 is SGHAT and CDR2 is FQNNGV. V shed 3 bases and J shed 0 bases, with 14 bases lying between them. The DNA for the CDR3 is TGTGCCAGCAGCTTTTCCGGGCGGGGGACAACTAATGAAAAACTGTTTTTT. Translated, it gives CASSFSGRGTTNEKLFF.

Written as DNA, the CDR3 is TGTGCCAGTAGTAGGGGCCCCCAGGGGGATCAGCCCCAGCATTTT. This codes for CASSRGPQGDQPQHF. The gene calls are TRBV19 and TRBJ1-5; 7 bases map to TRBD1. There are 15 residues in the CDR3. CDR1 LNHDA and CDR2 SQIVND come from the germline V gene (reference sequence). V was clipped by 4 bases and J by 5 bases; unmatched bases: 8. Full variable domain (missing parts from reference TRBV19 and TRBJ1-5): DGGITQSPKYLFRKEGQNVTLSCEQNLNHDAMYWYRQDPGQGLRLIYYSQIVNDFQKGDIAEGYSVSREKKESFPLTVTSAQKNPTAFYLCASSRGPQGDQPQHFGDGTRLSIL.

The CDR3 bases are TGTGCCAGCAGTCCTGGGACTGGGTGGCGGGAGCTGTTTTTT. Residues: CASSPGTGWRELFF. The chain recombines TRBV6-5 with TRBJ2-2; a weak D match, TRBD2 (6 bases). Looked up from germline, CDR1 is MNHEY and CDR2 is SVGAGI. The CDR3 sequence is 14 residues long. Trimming cost V 5 bases and J 9 bases, with 16 bases left between them.

CDR3 loop: CASSLEDRGTGELFF. DNA of the CDR3: TGTGCCAGCAGCTTAGAGGACAGGGGCACCGGGGAGCTGTTTTTT. The V gene is TRBV11-2, the J gene TRBJ2-2, with 9 bases aligning to TRBD1. This CDR3 is 15 amino acids long. The germline gives CDR1 SGHAT, CDR2 FQNNGV. V shed 0 bases, J shed 4 bases, and the junction held 0 bases outside the gene matches.

This rearrangement joins TRBV7-2 to TRBJ2-3; maybe TRBD2 (6 bases). Trimming stripped 0 bases from V and 3 bases from J, with 10 bases between. Germline-derived CDR1 and CDR2 are SGHTA and FQGNSA. The CDR3 consists of 15 residues. For the CDR3, the DNA is TGTGCCAGCAGCTTAGCTCAGGGAGGTACAGATACGCAGTATTTT. Translation: CASSLAQGGTDTQYF. Combining the CDR3 with reference TRBV7-2 and TRBJ2-3 gives the whole variable domain GAGVSQSPSNKVTEKGKDVELRCDPISGHTALYWYRQSLGQGLEFLIYFQGNSAPDKSGLPSDRFSAERTGGSVSTLTIQRTQQEDSAVYLCASSLAQGGTDTQYFGPGTRLTVL.

This chain joins TRBV6-5 and TRBJ2-1; D gene unclear. V lost 2 bases and J 7 bases, leaving 9 bases between the germline ends. The germline gives CDR1 MNHEY, CDR2 SVGAGI. The length of the CDR3 is 13 residues. CDR3 region: CASSYDRWNEQFF. The DNA for the CDR3 is TGTGCCAGCAGTTACGATCGGTGGAATGAGCAGTTCTTC.

The chain is built from TRBV5-4 and TRBJ1-1; D is perhaps TRBD1 (6 bases). Germline CDR1 and CDR2: SGHNT and YYREEE (reference sequence). V was clipped by 4 bases and J by 5 bases, with 9 bases between them. There are 12 residues in the CDR3. The CDR3 is CASSPGVTEAFF. CDR3 nucleotides: TGTGCCAGCAGCCCAGGGGTAACTGAAGCTTTCTTT.

The chain couples TRBV4-3 to TRBJ2-1; TRBD2 agrees at 16 bases. The CDR3 consists of 18 residues. The V gene's germline CDR1 is LGHNA and CDR2 YSLEER. Unmatched junction bases numbered 11, after V lost 4 bases and J lost 8 bases. Written as DNA, the CDR3 is TGCGCCAGCAGCCTAAACACGGGACTAGCGGGAGGGGGAGATGAGCAGTTCTTC. The encoded protein is CASSLNTGLAGGGDEQFF.

This clone was recorded only once. The genes are TRBV6-5 and TRBJ2-5, with TRBD1 matching over 9 bases. J gave up 3 bases and V 8 bases, and 4 bases lay outside the gene matches. CDR3 length equals 13 residues. Germline V gives CDR1 MNHEY, CDR2 SVGAGI. CDR3 residues: CASGRDREETQYF. Written as DNA, the CDR3 is TGTGCCAGCGGGAGGGACAGGGAAGAGACCCAGTACTTC.

The rearrangement links TRBV7-2 to TRBJ2-4; 7 bases match TRBD2. The CDR3 contains 16 residues. J gave up 0 bases and V 0 bases, and 2 bases lay outside the gene matches. Per germline, CDR1 SGHTA and CDR2 FQGNSA. CDR3 bases: TGTGCCAGCAGCTTAGCCAGCGGGGTAGCCAAAAACATTCAGTACTTC. Translated, it gives CASSLASGVAKNIQYF.

The V call is TRBV2, the J call TRBJ1-6; D unclear. V was clipped by 0 bases and J by 7 bases, with 7 bases between them. Germline loops: CDR1 SNHLY, CDR2 FYNNEI. The CDR3 is 14 amino acids. The CDR3 sequence is CASSEARGNSPLHF. The DNA for the CDR3 is TGTGCCAGCAGTGAAGCACGCGGAAATTCACCCCTCCACTTT.

V usage is TRBV7-2 and J usage is TRBJ2-2, with D possibly TRBD1 on 5 matching bases. This CDR3 has 15 amino acids. With 3 bases removed from V and 2 bases from J, the gap between germline ends came to 10 bases. The germline gives CDR1 SGHTA, CDR2 FQGNSA. DNA of the CDR3: TGTGCCAGCAGCTTTGGTGGGGCTAACACCGGGGAGCTGTTTTTT. As protein: CASSFGGANTGELFF.

The V call is TRBV18, the J call TRBJ2-7, with 7 bases matching TRBD2. This CDR3 has 14 residues. The germline gives CDR1 KGHSH, CDR2 LQKENI. The junction had 11 bases not matched to a gene; V was cut back by 8 bases and J by 4 bases. CDR3 sequence reads: CASRPGLISYEQYF. The CDR3 region has the DNA TGTGCCAGCCGGCCGGGACTAATTTCTTACGAGCAGTACTTC.

The chain joins TRBV5-4 to TRBJ2-3; TRBD2 agrees at 8 bases. V was clipped by 0 bases and J by 3 bases; unmatched bases: 6. The germline V gene has CDR1 SGHNT and CDR2 YYREEE (reference sequence). This CDR3 is 16 amino acids long. CDR3 protein: CASSLDGGRRTDTQYF. CDR3 sequence (DNA): TGTGCCAGCAGCTTGGACGGCGGGAGGCGTACAGATACGCAGTATTTT.

This clone appeared a few times. V usage is TRBV11-3 and J usage is TRBJ2-1; TRBD1 agrees at 7 bases. With V trimmed by 4 bases and J by 6 bases, 3 bases remained unmatched. The germline gives CDR1 SGHNT, CDR2 YENEEA. CDR3 size: 13 residues. The CDR3 loop reads CASSSGTVNEQFF. DNA for the CDR3: TGTGCCAGCAGCTCCGGGACAGTCAATGAGCAGTTCTTC.

The gene calls are TRBV28 and TRBJ2-7; 8 bases match TRBD1. The germline V gene encodes CDR1 MDHEN and CDR2 SYDVKM. Trimming at V came to 9 bases and at J to 0 bases, leaving 7 bases not matched to a gene. The CDR3 sequence is 14 residues long. In DNA, the CDR3 is TGTGCCAGTAAAATACAGGGGGACTCCTACGAGCAGTACTTC. Its protein is CASKIQGDSYEQYF.